What follows are 3 T cell receptor beta chains derived from one specimen sequenced in a study of cytomegalovirus exposure and HLA in healthy donors (dated by TCRdb to about 2017). Preparation of the library involved the immunoSEQ multiplex PCR assay. For the multiplex PCR, a mixture combining 60 forward primers for TCR Vbeta segments and 13 reverse primers for TCR Jbeta segments was used. TCRdb obtained this table from immuneACCESS and retained in-frame rearrangements with V and J assigned. These tables miss some clones; where compared with another copy, unresolved V genes account for less than half of the shortfall, and the remainder is unexplained. The sample table contains fewer than 250,000 clones; only one count was recorded for around 76% of them. The ten largest clones represent roughly 5.5% of the sample. The specimen sequenced was PBMCs. These TCRs come from a man between 40 and 49 years old in good health and CMV-seropositive.

The chain uses TRBV18 and TRBJ2-3; 7 nucleotides agree with TRBD2. The CDR3 length is 16 residues. J lost 2 bases, V lost 5 bases, and 10 bases had no gene match. The germline gives CDR1 KGHSH, CDR2 LQKENI. CDR3 residues: CASSKGLAENTDTQYF. DNA of the CDR3: TGTGCCAGCTCAAAGGGGCTAGCGGAAAACACAGATACGCAGTATTTT.

J is TRBJ2-4 and V is TRBV11-3; D gene unclear. Per germline, CDR1 SGHNT and CDR2 YENEEA. This CDR3 is 13 amino acids long. Deletions cut 4 bases from V and 2 bases from J, with 6 bases between. The CDR3 DNA reads TGTGCCAGCAGCTATGGGCCCAAAAACATTCAGTACTTC. Translated, it gives CASSYGPKNIQYF.

The chain combines TRBV29-1 with TRBJ1-2; 9 nucleotides match TRBD1. The germline gives CDR1 SQVTM, CDR2 ANQGSEA. The CDR3 contains 13 residues. V was pared by 7 bases and J by 5 bases, with 8 bases of the junction left unmatched. As DNA, the CDR3 is TGCAGCGCGGGGGACAGGGTAGGGTATGGCTACACCTTC. This translates into CSAGDRVGYGYTF.